A selection of T cell receptor beta chains follows, all from one sample in a study of cytomegalovirus exposure and HLA in healthy donors. Only in-frame clones appear in the TCRdb table, and some are missing; sequencing was by immunoSEQ multiplex PCR. The table shows about 62,000 clones, with more than 80% occurring only once. Sample: PBMCs. The receptors stem from a woman aged 25-40 years in good health and CMV-seronegative. Each CDR3 is given with its conserved first and last residue. The order of the fields is J gene, clone size, V gene, CDR3 protein. Not every row has a clone size; where given, it reads once, few, many or a size class.

>TRBJ1-1|.|TRBV2
CASSARSSKNTEAFF
>TRBJ2-5|.|TRBV4-2
CASGRGQGETQYF
>TRBJ2-1|few|TRBV5-4
CASSLKSLAAGNEQFF
>TRBJ1-2|.|TRBV7-9
CASSLGQGEGYGYTF
>TRBJ1-1|.|TRBV18
CASSPQGSGEAFF
>TRBJ2-7|.|TRBV27
CASSYQARGGEQYF
>TRBJ2-7|.|TRBV29-1
CSVELQGEGDYEQYF
>TRBJ2-7|.|TRBV6-6
CASRYTGLPEQYF
>TRBJ1-2|once|TRBV7-6
CASSLALAGSYGYTF
>TRBJ2-1|.|TRBV11-2
CASSLGLAGGRNEQFF
>TRBJ2-2|.|TRBV11-1
CASSLGGANTGELFF
>TRBJ1-4|.|TRBV9
CASSVLEAGTNEKLFF
>TRBJ2-3|.|TRBV6-4
CASSEQGPDTQYF
>TRBJ2-7|.|TRBV28
CASSLLGSTGEQYF
>TRBJ1-5|.|TRBV27
CASSLYFGDSNQPQHF
>TRBJ1-1|.|TRBV5-1
CASSLDSTNTEAFF
>TRBJ2-2|.|TRBV5-4
CASSSLAGGTGELFF
>TRBJ1-6|.|TRBV30
CAWSVGTVNSPLHF
>TRBJ1-1|.|TRBV18
CASSPRDRLYEAFF
>TRBJ1-4|.|TRBV30
CAWTGGTNEKLFF
>TRBJ1-6|few|TRBV2
CASSQGSASSPLHF
>TRBJ2-7|.|TRBV29-1
CSATTGSRLNEQYF
>TRBJ2-1|.|TRBV11-2
CASSSPKDRASYNEQFF
>TRBJ1-4|.|TRBV14
CASSRSRGLSEKLFF
>TRBJ1-1|.|TRBV19
CASSNDIRPAFF
>TRBJ2-7|once|TRBV10-1
CASSESNLREQYF
>TRBJ1-2|.|TRBV7-2
CASSLRDTYGYTF
>TRBJ1-5|.|TRBV19
CASSIDGDRGMWQPQHF
>TRBJ2-7|few|TRBV4-1
CASSQDADSSYEQYF
>TRBJ2-7|.|TRBV4-2
CASSQDLGAGQQYF
>TRBJ1-5|.|TRBV6-6
CASSYLTRDQPQHF
>TRBJ2-7|.|TRBV7-9
CSSSFPQRYEQYF
>TRBJ1-6|.|TRBV4-1
CASSQEGRGQTLDSPLHF
>TRBJ1-1|.|TRBV5-1
CASSTGQNTEAFF
>TRBJ1-2|few|TRBV7-2
CASSSAGTALGSYGYTF
>TRBJ1-3|.|TRBV14
CASSQGAGNTIYF
>TRBJ2-7|.|TRBV5-6
CASSLRPGHLYEQYF
>TRBJ1-2|.|TRBV6-5
CASSLDRGNYGYTF
>TRBJ1-5|.|TRBV5-5
CASSLATGDRGPQHF
>TRBJ2-3|.|TRBV10-3
CAISPGGQGASDTQYF
>TRBJ2-3|.|TRBV11-3
CASSPSGGVQLTQYF
>TRBJ1-2|.|TRBV5-6
CASSSPGSNYGYTF
>TRBJ2-3|.|TRBV6-4
CASISPRDRSTDTQYF
>TRBJ1-2|once|TRBV19
CASSIPLGATYGYTF
>TRBJ1-4|.|TRBV28
CASRRPGTGTSFNEKLFF
>TRBJ2-7|.|TRBV28
CAAAGAGEGSYEQYF
>TRBJ1-1|.|TRBV11-3
CASSEPNTEAFF
>TRBJ2-5|.|TRBV27
CASSRTGNHQETQYF
>TRBJ1-1|.|TRBV27
CASSFLGTEAFF
>TRBJ1-2|.|TRBV7-6
CASSLTRGQGNDGYTF
>TRBJ2-7|.|TRBV6-1
CASLSGHPYEQYF
>TRBJ2-2|.|TRBV11-3
CASSQRTGGVTGELFF
>TRBJ1-2|.|TRBV7-2
CASSPPGEGPLYGYTF